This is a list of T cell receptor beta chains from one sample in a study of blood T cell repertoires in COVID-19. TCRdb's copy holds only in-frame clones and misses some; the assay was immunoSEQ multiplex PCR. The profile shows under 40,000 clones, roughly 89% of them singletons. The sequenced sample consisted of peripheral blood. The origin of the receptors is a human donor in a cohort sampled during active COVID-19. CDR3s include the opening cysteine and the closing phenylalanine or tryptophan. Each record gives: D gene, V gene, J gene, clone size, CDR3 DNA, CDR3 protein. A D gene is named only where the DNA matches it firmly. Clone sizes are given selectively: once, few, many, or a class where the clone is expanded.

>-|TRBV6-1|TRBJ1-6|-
TGTGCCAGCAGTGAATGGGGGGGGCAGGGTTCACCCCTCCACTTT
CASSEWGGQGSPLHF
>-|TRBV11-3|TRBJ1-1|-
TGTGCCAGCAGCCTTGGGAGTCAATTGAACACTGAAGCTTTCTTT
CASSLGSQLNTEAFF
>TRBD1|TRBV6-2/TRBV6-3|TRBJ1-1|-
TGTGCCAGCAGCCCCGACAGGGAACTGAACACTGAAGCTTTCTTT
CASSPDRELNTEAFF
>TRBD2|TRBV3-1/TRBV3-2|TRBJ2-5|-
TGTGCCAGCAGTCCCCGGACTAGCGGGGACCGTTGGACCCAGTACTTC
CASSPRTSGDRWTQYF
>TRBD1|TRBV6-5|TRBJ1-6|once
TGTGCCAGCAGGCCCGACAGGGGTAATTCACCCCTCCACTTT
CASRPDRGNSPLHF
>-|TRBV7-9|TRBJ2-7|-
TGTGCCAGCAGCCACAGCAGGCCCGTACTTATCGAGCAGTACTTC
CASSHSRPVLIEQYF
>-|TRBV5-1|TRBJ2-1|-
TGCGCCAGCAGCTTGGCCCGGACCTTTAGCGGTGAGCAGTTCTTC
CASSLARTFSGEQFF
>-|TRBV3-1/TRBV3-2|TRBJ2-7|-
TGTGCCAGCAGAAGGACAGAGAACTACGAGCAGTACTTC
CASRRTENYEQYF
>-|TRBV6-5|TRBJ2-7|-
TGTGCCAGCACGGAGGGGGCTTCGGGCGAGCAGTACTTC
CASTEGASGEQYF
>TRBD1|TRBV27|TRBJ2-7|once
TGTGCCAGCAGCCCCACAGGGGGTCTCGCCTACGAGCAGTACTTC
CASSPTGGLAYEQYF
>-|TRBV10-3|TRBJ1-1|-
TGTGCCATCAGTGAGACAGGACTGAACACTGAAGCTTTCTTT
CAISETGLNTEAFF
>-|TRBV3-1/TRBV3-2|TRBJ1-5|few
TGTGCCAGCAGCAGCGGGGGTGGTCGGCCCCAGCATTTT
CASSSGGGRPQHF
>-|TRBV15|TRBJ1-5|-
TGTGCCACCAGCAACTGGGACATCAATCAGCCCCAGCATTTT
CATSNWDINQPQHF
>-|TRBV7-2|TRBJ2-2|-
TGTGCCAGCAGCTCCCGCGGCGGTCTCCCGACAGGAGGCCCCGGGGAGCTGTTTTTT
CASSSRGGLPTGGPGELFF